Presented here are 18 T cell receptor beta chains from one specimen sequenced in a study of cytomegalovirus exposure and HLA in healthy donors. A multiplex PCR was run with 60 Vbeta primers and 13 Jbeta primers. TCRdb keeps only in-frame clones here, not all; method: immunoSEQ multiplex PCR. The sample holds 150,000 or so clones; around 72% are singletons and the top ten take approximately 2.4%. Material for sequencing was PBMCs. These receptor sequences come from a female donor in good health and CMV-seronegative.

V and J are TRBV19 and TRBJ2-3; a weak D match, TRBD2 (5 bases). This CDR3 has 14 residues. Per germline, CDR1 LNHDA and CDR2 SQIVND (reference sequence). With 4 bases removed from V and 3 bases from J, the gap between germline ends came to 11 bases. The CDR3 here is CASSTPGGTDTQYF. DNA for the CDR3: TGTGCCAGTAGTACCCCCGGCGGGACAGATACGCAGTATTTT.

The genes are TRBV9 and TRBJ2-7, with 7 bases aligning to TRBD2. With V trimmed by 2 bases and J by 6 bases, 5 bases remained unmatched. CDR3 length: 13 residues. In germline, CDR1 is SGDLS, CDR2 YYNGEE. The CDR3 bases are TGTGCCAGCAGCGTCTCACTAGCGAGCGAGCAGTACTTC. It yields the protein CASSVSLASEQYF.

CDR3 coding DNA: TGTGCCAGTAGTTCGACCTCGACTAGCCTCTCGCCCTACGAGCAGTACTTC. Translating gives CASSSTSTSLSPYEQYF. V gene TRBV19 combines with J gene TRBJ2-7, with 7 positions matching TRBD2. Germline assignment: CDR1 LNHDA and CDR2 SQIVND (reference sequence). The CDR3 has 17 residues. With V trimmed by 5 bases and J by 2 bases, 15 bases remained unmatched.

The rearrangement uses TRBV7-2 and TRBJ2-2; 12 nucleotides match TRBD1. The CDR3 consists of 17 residues. After removal of 3 bases from V and 4 bases from J, the junction contained 6 bases not matched to a gene. The germline CDR1 and CDR2 sequences are SGHTA and FQGNSA. The CDR3 DNA is TGTGCCAGCAGCTTTATGGGACAGGGGGCAACCACCGGGGAGCTGTTTTTT. Its translation: CASSFMGQGATTGELFF.

There are a few counts of this clone. The genes are TRBV30 and TRBJ2-1, with 7 bases matching TRBD2. The CDR3 length is 13 residues. The germline gives CDR1 GTSNPN, CDR2 SVGIG (reference sequence). V was clipped by 5 bases and J by 8 bases; unmatched bases: 9. The CDR3 loop is CAWQRDVFDEQFF. DNA for the CDR3: TGTGCCTGGCAGCGGGACGTGTTTGATGAGCAGTTCTTC.

This clone appeared a single time. The chain joins TRBV4-1 to TRBJ1-2; D gene uncertain. The CDR3 has 15 amino acids. Germline CDR1 MGHRA, CDR2 YSYEKL. Trimming removed 0 bases from V and 0 bases from J, with 8 bases in between. CDR3 sequence (DNA): TGCGCCAGCAGCCAAGAGGGCGCGACTAACTATGGCTACACCTTC. Residues: CASSQEGATNYGYTF.

The chain recombines TRBV4-3 with TRBJ2-6; the D gene is possibly TRBD2 (6 bases). The CDR3 is made up of 16 amino acids. The germline CDR1 and CDR2 sequences are LGHNA and YSLEER. The V end was cut by 4 bases, the J end by 2 bases, with 12 bases between. CDR3 in DNA: TGCGCCAGCAGCCCTGGGACTTCCCCTGGGGCCAACGTCCTGACTTTC. Protein product: CASSPGTSPGANVLTF.

The chain employs TRBV2 and TRBJ1-1, with 7 positions matching TRBD1. After removal of 8 bases from V and 0 bases from J, the junction contained 0 bases not matched to a gene. CDR3 length equals 12 residues. The germline gives CDR1 SNHLY, CDR2 FYNNEI. As DNA, the CDR3 is TGTGCCAGCGGGACAGTGAACACTGAAGCTTTCTTT. This sequence encodes CASGTVNTEAFF.

This clone was recorded a few times. V is TRBV7-2 and J is TRBJ1-1; no definite D call. Germline loops: CDR1 SGHTA, CDR2 FQGNSA. Between the trimmed V and J ends, which lost 2 bases and 0 bases, there was a span of 10 bases. The CDR3 consists of 15 residues. The CDR3: CASSLKRLMNTEAFF. Here the CDR3 DNA reads TGTGCCAGCAGCTTAAAGAGACTGATGAACACTGAAGCTTTCTTT.

In this sample, this clone turned up a few times. The chain couples TRBV30 to TRBJ1-6, with 9 positions matching TRBD1. Germline V gives CDR1 GTSNPN, CDR2 SVGIG (reference sequence). CDR3 length: 13 residues. The V gene end was trimmed by 5 bases and the J gene end by 7 bases; junction bases not matched to a gene: 3. This CDR3 reads CAWAGQGNSPLHF. The DNA of the CDR3 is TGTGCCTGGGCTGGACAGGGGAATTCACCCCTCCACTTT.

This chain connects TRBV6-1 to TRBJ2-1, with a possible D match to TRBD2 (6 bases). V gave up 1 base and J gave up 0 bases, with 13 bases separating them. Germline CDR1 is MNHNS and CDR2 is SASEGT. The CDR3 sequence is 17 residues long. Here the CDR3 reads CASSEERALSSYNEQFF. For the CDR3, the DNA is TGTGCCAGCAGTGAAGAGCGGGCCCTAAGCTCCTACAATGAGCAGTTCTTC.

This chain joins TRBV2 and TRBJ2-4; D is perhaps TRBD2 (5 bases). The CDR3 extends over 15 amino acids. Trimming removed 6 bases from V and 1 base from J, with 13 bases in between. Looked up from germline, CDR1 is SNHLY and CDR2 is FYNNEI. The CDR3 region is CASSFEAAAKNIQYF. The CDR3 DNA follows: TGTGCCAGCAGCTTCGAAGCGGCGGCCAAAAACATTCAGTACTTC.

This rearrangement joins TRBV29-1 to TRBJ1-1; D remains unclear. Germline loops: CDR1 SQVTM, CDR2 ANQGSEA. Deletions cut 6 bases from V and 4 bases from J, with 15 bases between. The CDR3 has 13 residues. As DNA, the CDR3 is TGCAGCGTCTTGGGGAGAACGGGCACTGAAGCTTTCTTT. It yields the protein CSVLGRTGTEAFF. The variable domain in full, with the rest retrieved from reference TRBV29-1 and TRBJ1-1, is SAVISQKPSRDICQRGTSLTIQCQVDSQVTMMFWYRQQPGQSLTLIATANQGSEATYESGFVIDKFPISRPNLTFSTLTVSNMSPEDSSIYLCSVLGRTGTEAFFGQGTRLTVV.

The V and J genes are TRBV18 and TRBJ1-5; D possibly corresponds to TRBD1 (5 bases). The germline gives CDR1 KGHSH, CDR2 LQKENI. The V and J ends lost 3 bases and 7 bases respectively, with 10 bases between them. This CDR3 region has 13 residues. This CDR3 is CASSPQGLQPQHF. CDR3 bases: TGTGCCAGCTCACCCCAGGGATTACAGCCCCAGCATTTT.

This chain links TRBV5-5 with TRBJ2-3, with D possibly TRBD2 on 6 matching bases. Trimming took 2 bases from V and 0 from J, leaving 13 bases between them. CDR1 and CDR2 from the germline V gene are SGHKS and YYEKEE (reference sequence). This CDR3 is 16 amino acids long. The chain's CDR3 is CASSLPPAGSTDTQYF. As DNA, the CDR3 is TGTGCCAGCAGCTTACCTCCTGCGGGGAGCACAGATACGCAGTATTTT.

The rearrangement uses TRBV5-1 and TRBJ2-5, with TRBD1 matching 11 bases. The J call may be wrong; the DNA end is better matched by TRBJ2-7. The CDR3 runs 14 residues. CDR1 and CDR2 from the germline V gene are SGHRS and YFSETQ. The CDR3, as DNA: TGCGCCAGCAGCCCGGGACAGGGGGTAGGCGAGCAGTACTTC. Residues: CASSPGQGVGEQYF.

DNA of the CDR3: TGTGCCAGCTCACCACTCGGGGAGCCCACGTACCCCTATGGCTACACCTTC. This sequence encodes CASSPLGEPTYPYGYTF. V usage is TRBV18 and J usage is TRBJ1-2; D ambiguous. Trimming took 1 base from V and 4 from J, leaving 19 bases between them. CDR3 length: 17 residues. Germline CDR1 is KGHSH and CDR2 is LQKENI.

The chain recombines TRBV6-5 with TRBJ2-3; 7 bases are shared with TRBD2. This CDR3 is built from 15 residues. Losses at the gene ends were 7 bases for V and 2 bases for J; bases not matched to a gene: 9. Germline CDR1 and CDR2: MNHEY and SVGAGI. The CDR3 bases are TGTGCCAGCACCCCTAGCGGAGCCTCCACAGATACGCAGTATTTT. It encodes CASTPSGASTDTQYF.